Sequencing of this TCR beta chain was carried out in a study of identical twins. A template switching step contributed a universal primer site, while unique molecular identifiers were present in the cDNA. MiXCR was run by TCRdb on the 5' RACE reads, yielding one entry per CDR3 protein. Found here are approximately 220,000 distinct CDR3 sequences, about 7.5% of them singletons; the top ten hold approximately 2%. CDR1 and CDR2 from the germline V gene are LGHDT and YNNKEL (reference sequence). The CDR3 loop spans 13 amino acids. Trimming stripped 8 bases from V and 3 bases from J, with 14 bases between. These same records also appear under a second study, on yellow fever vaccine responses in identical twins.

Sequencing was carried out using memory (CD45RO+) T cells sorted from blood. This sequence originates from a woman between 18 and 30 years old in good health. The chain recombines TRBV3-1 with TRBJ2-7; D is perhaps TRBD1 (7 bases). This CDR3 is CASSRQGGYEQYF. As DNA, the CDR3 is TGTGCCAGCTCCAGACAGGGAGGCTACGAGCAGTACTTC.